This T cell receptor (beta chain) appears in the sequencing data of a study of T-cell memory formation after mild COVID-19. Study context: TCR clusters showed largely donor specificity. Findings of the study overall: Later expanders leaned CD4+, whereas clones that contracted between day 15 and 85 were balanced CD4/CD8. Contracting CD4+ clones sat mainly in CM and EM; CD8+ in EMRA.

As for this clonotype: The antigen is not known. A junction boundary mismatches the germline segment, possibly from a read error.

There are 15 residues in the CDR3. TCRalpha and TCRbeta libraries used 5'RACE with constant-segment primers and UMIs. TCRdb analysed the 5' RACE reads with MiXCR anew, one entry per CDR3 protein. This sample has roughly 250,000 distinct CDR3 sequences, with 15% to 20% found just once. V usage is TRBV12-3 or TRBV12-4 and J usage is TRBJ1-5; tentative D call: TRBD1 (6 bases). The sample taken for sequencing was PBMCs or a T cell subset sorted from them (not recorded which). This clonotype was obtained from a man in his late teens or twenties who had mild COVID-19 (a few samples of this study predate the infection). Cell type and time point are not known. Written as DNA, the CDR3 is TGTGCCAGCAGAACCCTGGGGCAGGGGAATCGGCCCCAGCATTTT. As protein: CASRTLGQGNRPQHF.